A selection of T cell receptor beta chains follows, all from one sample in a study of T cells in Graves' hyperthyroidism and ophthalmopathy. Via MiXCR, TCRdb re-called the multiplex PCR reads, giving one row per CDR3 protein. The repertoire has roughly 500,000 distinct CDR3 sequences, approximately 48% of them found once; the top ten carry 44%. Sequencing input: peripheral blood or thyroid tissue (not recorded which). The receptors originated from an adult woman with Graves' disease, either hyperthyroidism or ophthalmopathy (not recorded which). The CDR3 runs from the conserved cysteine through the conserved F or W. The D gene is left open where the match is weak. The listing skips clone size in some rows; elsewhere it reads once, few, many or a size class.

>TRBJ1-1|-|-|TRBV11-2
CASSLGGYGAFF
TGTGCCAGCAGCTTAGGGGGGTATGGAGCTTTCTTT
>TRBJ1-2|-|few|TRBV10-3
CASTPGGGLTNYGYTF
TGTGCCAGCACCCCCGGGGGGGGACTCACTAACTATGGCTACACCTTC
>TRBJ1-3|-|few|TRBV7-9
CASRPSGFGNTIYF
TGTGCCAGCAGACCCTCAGGGTTTGGAAACACCATATATTTT
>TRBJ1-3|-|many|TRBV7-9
CASSGVNTIYF
TGTGCCAGCTCGGGAGTAAACACCATATATTTT
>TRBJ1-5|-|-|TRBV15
CASGSGPNQPQHF
TGTGCCAGCGGCTCAGGGCCCAATCAGCCCCAGCATTTT
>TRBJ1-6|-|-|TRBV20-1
CSASIARDNSPLHF
TGCAGTGCTAGTATTGCCAGGGATAATTCACCCCTCCACTTT
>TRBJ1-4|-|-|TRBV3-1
CASNLGGATNEKLFF
TGTGCCAGCAACCTGGGTGGCGCAACTAATGAAAAACTGTTTTTT
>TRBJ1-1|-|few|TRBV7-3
CASNHRHTEAFF
TGTGCCAGCAACCACAGGCACACTGAAGCTTTCTTT
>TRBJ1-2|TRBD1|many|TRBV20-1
CSAREEQGAYGYTF
TGCAGTGCTAGGGAAGAACAGGGGGCTTATGGCTACACCTTC
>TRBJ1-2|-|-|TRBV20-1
CSALRRERGNYGYTF
TGCAGTGCCCTTCGGAGAGAAAGGGGTAACTATGGCTACACCTTC
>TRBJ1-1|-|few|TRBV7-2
CASSLTQGARGTEAFF
TGTGCCAGCAGCTTAACTCAAGGGGCCCGGGGCACTGAAGCTTTCTTT
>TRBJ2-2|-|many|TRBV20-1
CSAYPNTGELFF
TGCAGTGCTTACCCGAACACCGGGGAGCTGTTTTTT
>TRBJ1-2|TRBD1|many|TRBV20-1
CSATTGVGYTF
TGCAGTGCTACGACAGGGGTTGGCTACACCTTC
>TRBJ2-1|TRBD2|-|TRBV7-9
CASSLVLAGSSYNEQFF
TGTGCCAGCAGCTTAGTACTAGCGGGATCAAGCTACAATGAGCAGTTCTTC
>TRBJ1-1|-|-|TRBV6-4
CASSDTPNTEAFF
TGTGCCAGCAGTGACACACCGAACACTGAAGCTTTCTTT
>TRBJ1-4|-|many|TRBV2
CASSTRSEKLFF
TGTGCCAGCTCGACCAGGTCGGAAAAACTGTTTTTT
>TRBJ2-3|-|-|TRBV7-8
CAGSLVGADTQYF
TGTGCCGGCAGCTTAGTGGGGGCCGATACGCAGTATTTT
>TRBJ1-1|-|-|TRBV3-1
CASSQGLRDTEAFF
TGTGCCAGCAGCCAAGGCCTCCGAGACACTGAAGCTTTCTTT
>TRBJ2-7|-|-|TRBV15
CATSTYTGRYEQYF
TGTGCCACCAGCACCTACACAGGACGTTACGAGCAGTACTTC
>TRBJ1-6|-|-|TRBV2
CASSVSPGRGRSPLHF
TGTGCCAGCAGTGTATCTCCGGGGAGGGGAAGGTCACCCCTCCACTTT
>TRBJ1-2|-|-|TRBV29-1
CSVDGGIGGYTF
TGCAGCGTTGATGGGGGAATAGGCGGCTACACCTTC
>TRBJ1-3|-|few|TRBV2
CASRTGSFSGNTIYF
TGTGCCAGCAGGACTGGATCGTTCTCTGGAAACACCATATATTTT
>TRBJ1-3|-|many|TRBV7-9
CASSLGSGNTIYF
TGTGCCAGCAGCTTAGGTTCTGGAAACACCATATATTTT
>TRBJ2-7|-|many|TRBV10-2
CASTAAVSSYEQYF
TGCGCCAGCACGGCGGCAGTGAGTTCCTACGAGCAGTACTTC
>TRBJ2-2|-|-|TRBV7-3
CASTPETGAGGELFF
TGTGCCAGCACCCCGGAGACGGGAGCTGGCGGGGAGCTGTTTTTT
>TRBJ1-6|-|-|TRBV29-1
CSVVVGQGNSPLHF
TGCAGCGTTGTAGTTGGCCAGGGAAATTCACCCCTCCACTTT
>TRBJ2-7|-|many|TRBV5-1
CASSLSDSSYEQYF
TGCGCCAGCAGCTTATCGGACTCCTCCTACGAGCAGTACTTC
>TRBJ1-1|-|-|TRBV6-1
CATRENLNTEAFF
TGTGCCACCAGAGAAAACCTGAACACTGAAGCTTTCTTT
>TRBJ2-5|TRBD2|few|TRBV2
CASSQGLGYQETQYF
TGTGCCAGCAGTCAGGGACTAGGATACCAAGAGACCCAGTACTTC
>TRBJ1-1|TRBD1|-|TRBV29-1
CSVESLGRGQPNTEAFF
TGCAGCGTTGAGAGCTTGGGCCGGGGACAGCCGAACACTGAAGCTTTCTTT
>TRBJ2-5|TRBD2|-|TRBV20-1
CSATLAGGGETQYF
TGCAGTGCAACCCTAGCGGGAGGCGGTGAGACCCAGTACTTC
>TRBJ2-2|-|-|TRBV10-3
CAISEFLGSDGELFF
TGTGCCATCAGTGAATTTCTAGGGTCCGACGGGGAGCTGTTTTTT
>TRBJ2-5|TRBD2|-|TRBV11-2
CASSTHGGDVETQYF
TGTGCCAGCAGCACACATGGGGGGGATGTGGAGACCCAGTACTTC
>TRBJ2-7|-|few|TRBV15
CATSRDRGSLNYEQYF
TGTGCCACCAGCAGAGATAGGGGGAGCCTTAACTACGAGCAGTACTTC
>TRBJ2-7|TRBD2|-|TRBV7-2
CASSSTSASSYEQYF
TGTGCCAGCAGCTCAACTAGCGCGAGCTCCTACGAGCAGTACTTC